The source of this T cell receptor (beta chain) is a study of blood T cell repertoires in COVID-19. Study in general: Samples came from the United States, Italy and Spain, spanning acute and convalescent COVID-19. T cells, B-cell-depleted T cells, or PBMCs supplied cDNA or gDNA.

As processed by the authors: Amplification of reference gene primers provided the estimated nucleated cell counts. Sequencing was performed with immunoSEQ multiplex PCR; in TCRdb, only in-frame clones are kept and a portion is missing. Clonal size and the V and J genes are those of that table, whereas D and trimming came from the DNA. This table holds approximately 75,000 clones, roughly 90% found once. Input material: peripheral blood. This sequence originates from a human donor in a cohort sampled during active COVID-19.

The chain's CDR3 is CASSLTWGHTF. The CDR3 DNA reads as TGTGCCAGCAGCCTAACTTGGGGCCACACCTTC. V usage is TRBV6-2 or TRBV6-3 and J usage is TRBJ1-2, with D tentatively TRBD1 (5 bases). V lost 6 bases to trimming and J lost 12 bases, with 14 bases between them. Germline V lookup: CDR1 MNHEY, CDR2 SVGEGT. The CDR3 loop spans 11 amino acids.